This T cell receptor beta chain was captured by sequencing in a study of T cell responses to AZD1222 COVID-19 vaccine. Background on the study: Researchers grouped second doses given at about 4 or about 12 weeks into one pool. Study results and caveats: The peak T cell response came first, and repertoires were sampled only after it. Distributed over spike, vaccine-associated CD4 TCRs predominated at 160-218 and 743-854. Among those given AZD1222, only six were seropositive at baseline.

CDR1 SGHRS and CDR2 YFSETQ come from the germline V gene. Trimming removed 0 bases from V and 8 bases from J; junction bases left unmatched: 2. The CDR3 is 13 amino acids. TCRdb's table, derived via immunoSEQ multiplex PCR, lists solely in-frame clones and lacks some. Here the sample spans over 110,000 clones, over 85% being singletons. A note on this clone: The antigen is not known.

The TCR comes from an adult in good health. V usage is TRBV5-1 and J usage is TRBJ2-1; 7 nucleotides match TRBD1. Specimen: peripheral blood, collected on day 0 of AZD1222 vaccination. CDR3 residues: CASSLEGADEQFF. For the CDR3, the DNA is TGCGCCAGCAGCTTGGAGGGGGCGGATGAGCAGTTCTTC.